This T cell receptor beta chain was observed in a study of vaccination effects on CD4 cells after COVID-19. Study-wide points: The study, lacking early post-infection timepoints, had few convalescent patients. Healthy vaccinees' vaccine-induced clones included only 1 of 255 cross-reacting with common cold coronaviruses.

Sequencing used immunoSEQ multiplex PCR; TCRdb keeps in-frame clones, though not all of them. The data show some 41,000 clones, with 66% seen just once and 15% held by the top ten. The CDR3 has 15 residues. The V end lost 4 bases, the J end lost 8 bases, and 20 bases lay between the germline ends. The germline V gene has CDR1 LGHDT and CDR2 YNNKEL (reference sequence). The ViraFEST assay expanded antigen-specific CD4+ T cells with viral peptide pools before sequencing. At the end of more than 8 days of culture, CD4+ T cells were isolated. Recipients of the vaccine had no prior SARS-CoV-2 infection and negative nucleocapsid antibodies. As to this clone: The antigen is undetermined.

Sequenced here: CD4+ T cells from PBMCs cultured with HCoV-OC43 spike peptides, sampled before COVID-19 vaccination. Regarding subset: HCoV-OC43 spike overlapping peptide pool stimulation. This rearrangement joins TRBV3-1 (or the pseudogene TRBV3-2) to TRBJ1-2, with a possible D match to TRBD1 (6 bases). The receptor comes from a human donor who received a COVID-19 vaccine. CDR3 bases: TGTGCCAGCAGCCTTTGGACAGTCCTTCCCGGGGGCTACACCTTC. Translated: CASSLWTVLPGGYTF.